Below are 9 T cell receptor beta chains sequenced from a single sample in a study of blood T cell repertoires in COVID-19. Libraries were prepared by immunoSEQ multiplex PCR; TCRdb keeps only in-frame clonotypes and omits some of them. This sample yields about 240,000 clones, of which roughly nine tenths are seen a single time; around 7.8% belongs to the top ten. The specimen sequenced was peripheral blood. Every receptor here comes from a man in his fifties or sixties who had recovered from COVID-19.

The chain recombines TRBV5-1 with TRBJ2-1, with 8 positions matching TRBD1. CDR1 and CDR2 (germline): SGHRS, YFSETQ. V dropped 4 bases and J dropped 3; count of bases not matched to a gene: 3. The CDR3 consists of 14 residues. The CDR3 DNA reads as TGCGCCAGCAGCCCAGGGGGCGGCTACAATGAGCAGTTCTTC. This codes for CASSPGGGYNEQFF.

The chain couples TRBV19 to TRBJ2-5, with 9 bases identical to TRBD1. V gave up 4 bases and J gave up 5 bases; unmatched junction bases: 8. This CDR3 spans 15 amino acids. Germline V CDR1 and CDR2: LNHDA, SQIVND (reference sequence). CDR3 sequence reads: CASSRDRGMAETQYF. The CDR3 DNA follows: TGTGCCAGTAGTAGAGACAGGGGGATGGCGGAGACCCAGTACTTC.

The rearrangement joins TRBV27 to TRBJ1-3; 8 positions match TRBD1. CDR3 length equals 17 residues. Germline V gene lookup returns CDR1 MNHEY and CDR2 SMNVEV (reference sequence). With 5 bases clipped from V and 4 bases from J, the junction kept 13 bases outside the gene matches. CDR3 DNA: TGTGCCAGCAGTCCCCGGGACAGGCTTTCGACCGGAAACACCATATATTTT. Translated, it gives CASSPRDRLSTGNTIYF.

The chain has TRBV24-1 and TRBJ1-5; 12 bases line up with TRBD1. Losses at the gene ends were 4 bases for V and 5 bases for J; bases not matched to a gene: 5. The CDR3 covers 16 residues. Germline-derived CDR1 and CDR2 are KGHDR and SFDVKD. This chain's CDR3 is CATSESGTGGYQPQHF. The CDR3 nucleotides are TGTGCCACCAGTGAGTCCGGGACAGGGGGCTATCAGCCCCAGCATTTT.

V usage is TRBV2 and J usage is TRBJ2-3; 11 bases are shared with TRBD2. The CDR3 consists of 18 residues. J lost 0 bases, V lost 2 bases, and 7 bases had no gene match. Germline CDR1 reads SNHLY; CDR2 reads FYNNEI. The CDR3 sequence: CASSELLAGGRSTDTQYF. The CDR3 coding sequence is TGTGCCAGCAGTGAATTGCTAGCGGGGGGCCGGAGCACAGATACGCAGTATTTT.

The chain has TRBV5-4 and TRBJ2-1; 7 bases align to TRBD1. CDR1 SGHNT and CDR2 YYREEE come from the germline V gene (reference sequence). The CDR3 runs to 13 residues. Germline trimming cut 4 bases from V and 6 bases from J; bases unmatched to any gene: 4. The CDR3: CASSQGQINEQFF. CDR3 sequence (DNA): TGTGCCAGCAGCCAGGGACAGATCAATGAGCAGTTCTTC.

In its sample, this clone was seen once. The genes are TRBV24-1 and TRBJ1-2; 8 nucleotides line up with TRBD1. V lost 2 bases and J lost 4; bases outside the gene matches: 11. Germline V gene lookup returns CDR1 KGHDR and CDR2 SFDVKD. The CDR3 sequence is 17 residues long. CDR3 bases: TGTGCCACCAGTGATTCGAGGGCAGGGGGCTGGAGCTATGGCTACACCTTC. It is translated as CATSDSRAGGWSYGYTF.

This clone was counted a single time. The chain is built from TRBV5-6 and TRBJ1-2, with D unresolved. Germline loops: CDR1 SGHDT, CDR2 YYEEEE. V was pared by 0 bases and J by 8 bases, with 14 bases between. This CDR3 has 14 residues. CDR3 loop: CASSLVTHIRGYTF. The DNA for the CDR3 is TGTGCCAGCAGCTTGGTGACTCACATCCGGGGCTACACCTTC. The entire variable domain, with the rest obtained from reference TRBV5-6 and TRBJ1-2, is as follows: DAGVTQSPTHLIKTRGQQVTLRCSPKSGHDTVSWYQQALGQGPQFIFQYYEEEERQRGNFPDRFSGHQFPNYSSELNVNALLLGDSALYLCASSLVTHIRGYTFGSGTRLTVV.

The chain recombines TRBV7-9 with TRBJ2-1, with 11 bases matching TRBD2. V gave up 0 bases and J gave up 7 bases; unmatched junction bases: 5. CDR3 length: 16 residues. Germline V CDR1 and CDR2: SEHNR, FQNEAQ (reference sequence). CDR3 DNA: TGTGCCAGCAGCTTAGCGCTTCTAGCGGGGGGTAATGAGCAGTTCTTC. Translated: CASSLALLAGGNEQFF. Combining the CDR3 with reference TRBV7-9 and TRBJ2-1 gives the whole variable domain DTGVSQNPRHKITKRGQNVTFRCDPISEHNRLYWYRQTLGQGPEFLTYFQNEAQLEKSRLLSDRFSAERPKGSFSTLEIQRTEQGDSAMYLCASSLALLAGGNEQFFGPGTRLTVL.